This TCR beta chain was recorded in a study of blood T cell repertoires in COVID-19. Study background: From the United States, Italy and Spain came samples of acute and convalescent COVID-19.

Participants came from roughly 23 US areas, aged roughly 18 to 95 years. Clinical history as reported by participants underpinned cohort assignment. Libraries were prepared by immunoSEQ multiplex PCR; TCRdb keeps only in-frame clonotypes and omits some of them. The sample consists of 230,000 or so clones, about nine tenths of them appearing once. Germline CDR1 and CDR2: SGHTA and FQGTGA. V lost 5 bases and J lost 5, with 15 bases in between. The CDR3 loop spans 14 amino acids. The sequenced sample consisted of PBMCs or T cells enriched from blood (not recorded which). The chain couples TRBV7-3 to TRBJ1-1; D is perhaps TRBD1 (6 bases). This sequence was found in a woman between 35 and 50 years old with acute COVID-19. CDR3 sequence (DNA): TGTGCCAGCAGCCCTGGCGGGCAGGGGACTGAAGCTTTCTTT. This codes for CASSPGGQGTEAFF.